This T cell receptor beta chain was profiled in a study of tumor-infiltrating lymphocytes in primary liver carcinoma. Study background: Yields of productive TCRbeta reads ranged from roughly 3.5 to 7.13 million per sample and were similar across tissue types.

Ten or more counts support this clonotype. Its antigen is unknown. Study outcomes and limitations: A significantly higher top-250-clone fraction was recorded for tumors than for blood (p = 0.039). Only about 7.5-24% of top clones were detected in all five tumor regions.

Unsorted bulk tissue, about 18-32 mg of it, served as the source for co-extraction of RNA and DNA. Tumor samples all exceeded 85% viable tumor cells. The CDR3 has 15 amino acids. The V gene's germline CDR1 is MGHRA and CDR2 YSYEKL. Between the trimmed V and J ends, which lost 3 bases and 2 bases, there was a span of 10 bases. Starting material of 500 to 600 ng total RNA yielded TCR beta cDNA via a constant-region primer. Construction of TCR beta libraries relied on three successive nested multiplex PCR rounds employing slightly modified ARM-PCR. TRBV1-TRBV30 forward primers paired with a C-beta reverse primer were used in the first two PCR rounds, which ran approximately 10 cycles each. TCRdb recomputed calls from the multiplex PCR reads with MiXCR, one row per CDR3 protein. The sample comprises some 100,000 distinct CDR3 sequences, around two thirds of which are singletons, and 9.5% to 15% rests with the top ten.

V is TRBV4-1 and J is TRBJ2-2, with D possibly TRBD2 on 5 matching bases. Material for sequencing was liver tumor tissue from sampling region 2. Documented subset: tumor region T2, inferior pole. This TCR came from a woman aged 55-70 years with primary liver carcinoma and hepatitis B virus infection. The DNA of the CDR3 is TGCGCCAGCAGCCACCCTGGGAGCAACACCGGGGAGCTGTTTTTT. Its translation: CASSHPGSNTGELFF.